A selection of T cell receptor beta chains follows, all from one sample in a study of T cell repertoires in cytomegalovirus infection. These receptors lack a known antigen. TCRdb re-called the reads with MiXCR, one entry per CDR3 protein. The table lists hundreds of thousands of distinct CDR3 sequences, over 25% of them singletons. The starting material was cultured CD8+ T cells from PBMCs, obtained from culture after CMV antigen stimulation. The receptors were gathered from a human donor in good health (CMV status not recorded). Some clones in this sample may be carry-over from other donors' samples. Both conserved end residues are part of each CDR3. The D gene is left open where the match is weak. A clone size is listed for some rows: how often the clone was seen (once, few, many), or a class if it is expanded.

D gene	clone size	V gene	J gene	CDR3 protein	CDR3 DNA
.	few	TRBV27	TRBJ1-2	CASSLIRGVTGYTF	TGTGCCAGCAGTTTAATAAGGGGGGTCACTGGCTACACCTTC
.	.	TRBV11-3	TRBJ1-1	CASSYTQNTEAFF	TGTGCCAGCAGCTACACTCAAAACACTGAAGCTTTCTTT
.	few	TRBV4-1	TRBJ1-4	CASSFRDPSEKLFF	TGCGCCAGCAGCTTCCGGGACCCGAGTGAAAAACTGTTTTTT
TRBD1	few	TRBV12-3/TRBV12-4	TRBJ1-2	CASSYGTGARGGYTF	TGTGCCAGCAGCTACGGGACAGGGGCCCGGGGGGGCTACACCTTC
.	.	TRBV10-3	TRBJ1-2	CAVLTGDRGYTF	TGTGCCGTGTTGACAGGTGACCGCGGCTACACCTTC
TRBD2	.	TRBV7-9	TRBJ2-3	CASSPPRGTSGGTPTDTQYF	TGTGCCAGCAGCCCGCCGAGGGGGACTAGCGGGGGGACTCCCACAGATACGCAGTATTTT
.	few	TRBV27	TRBJ1-2	CASSVVGSTFYGYTF	TGTGCCAGCAGCGTCGTGGGATCTACCTTCTATGGCTACACCTTC
.	.	TRBV12-3/TRBV12-4	TRBJ1-6	CASRLGRGSPLHF	TGTGCCAGCAGACTAGGACGGGGATCACCCCTCCACTTT
.	.	TRBV27	TRBJ1-1	CASSSVTRGAFF	TGTGCCAGCAGTTCAGTGACCCGGGGAGCTTTCTTT
.	.	TRBV5-1	TRBJ1-3	CASSLVGNTIYF	TGCGCCAGCAGCTTGGTTGGAAACACCATATATTTT
TRBD1	few	TRBV6-2/TRBV6-3	TRBJ1-5	CASSHDRVDPNQPQHF	TGTGCCAGCAGCCACGACAGGGTGGATCCCAATCAGCCCCAGCATTTT
.	.	TRBV6-6	TRBJ1-2	CASSYYAGGRVGYTF	TGTGCCAGCAGTTACTATGCGGGTGGCCGTGTCGGCTACACCTTC
TRBD2	many	TRBV7-6	TRBJ2-1	CASMISGGYEQFF	TGTGCCAGCATGATTAGCGGGGGTTATGAGCAGTTCTTC
TRBD1	few	TRBV11-3	TRBJ2-6	CASSIGTGRGANVLTF	TGTGCCAGCAGCATCGGGACAGGGAGAGGGGCCAACGTCCTGACTTTC
.	.	TRBV19	TRBJ1-1	CASTEPDGRNTKAFF	TGTGCCAGTACCGAGCCAGACGGTCGAAACACTAAAGCTTTCTTT
TRBD1	.	TRBV6-6	TRBJ2-3	CANRDLTGVLVDTQYF	TGTGCCAACAGGGATTTGACAGGGGTCCTCGTCGATACGCAGTATTTT
.	.	TRBV6-5	TRBJ2-1	CATWPSSYNEQFF	TGTGCCACCTGGCCCAGCTCCTACAATGAGCAGTTCTTC
TRBD2	many	TRBV12-3/TRBV12-4	TRBJ2-3	CASSSRGGGTDTQYF	TGTGCCAGCAGTTCGCGGGGGGGTGGCACAGATACGCAGTATTTT
.	once	TRBV7-8	TRBJ1-1	CASSPNRAVVITEAFF	TGTGCCAGCAGTCCAAACAGGGCTGTGGTAATCACTGAAGCTTTCTTT
TRBD1	.	TRBV6-5	TRBJ2-4	CASSKTGGAAKNIQYF	TGTGCCAGCAGTAAAACAGGGGGCGCCGCCAAAAACATTCAGTACTTC
.	once	TRBV6-2/TRBV6-3	TRBJ1-5	CASSYPDVGNQPQHF	TGTGCCAGCAGTTACCCCGACGTGGGCAATCAGCCCCAGCATTTT
TRBD1	.	TRBV15	TRBJ1-4	CATSRWGQGNEKLFF	TGTGCCACCAGCAGATGGGGACAGGGGAATGAAAAACTGTTTTTT
TRBD2	.	TRBV29-1	TRBJ2-1	CSASGTSSYNEQFF	TGCAGCGCATCCGGGACTAGCTCCTACAATGAGCAGTTCTTC
TRBD1	few	TRBV4-1	TRBJ2-4	CASSLGQGAENIQYF	TGCGCCAGCAGCCTTGGACAGGGGGCGGAAAACATTCAGTACTTC
TRBD1	.	TRBV29-1	TRBJ2-4	CSVRDRGEIAKNIQYF	TGCAGCGTTAGGGACAGGGGAGAGATAGCCAAAAACATTCAGTACTTC
.	.	TRBV7-6	TRBJ1-2	CASSGRIRGYTF	TGTGCCAGCAGCGGGAGAATTCGAGGCTACACCTTC
.	.	TRBV6-2/TRBV6-3	TRBJ1-1	CASTFPAGSEAFF	TGTGCCAGCACCTTTCCTGCAGGGTCTGAAGCTTTCTTT
TRBD1	many	TRBV7-9	TRBJ2-7	CASSSPGQGAYEQYF	TGTGCCAGCAGTTCCCCGGGACAGGGAGCCTACGAGCAGTACTTC
.	many	TRBV6-1	TRBJ1-1	CASGQGHWNTEAFF	TGTGCCAGCGGGCAGGGACACTGGAACACTGAAGCTTTCTTT
.	.	TRBV4-1	TRBJ1-1	CASSQFHGGTNTEAFF	TGCGCCAGCAGCCAATTTCATGGGGGTACGAACACTGAAGCTTTCTTT
TRBD2	.	TRBV5-4	TRBJ2-1	CASSSGLAGALYNEQFF	TGTGCCAGCAGCTCCGGACTAGCGGGGGCCCTCTACAATGAGCAGTTCTTC
.	few	TRBV7-9	TRBJ1-2	CASSSPSRIYGYTF	TGTGCCAGCAGCTCACCGTCCCGGATCTATGGCTACACCTTC
TRBD1	once	TRBV13	TRBJ1-6	CASSPPGTGANSPLHF	TGTGCCAGCAGCCCCCCCGGGACAGGGGCCAATTCACCCCTCCACTTT
.	many	TRBV12-3/TRBV12-4	TRBJ1-1	CASSLQGSTEAFF	TGTGCCAGCAGCCTTCAGGGGTCCACTGAAGCTTTCTTT
.	.	TRBV12-3/TRBV12-4	TRBJ2-2	CASSLVRGELFF	TGTGCCAGCAGTTTAGTAAGGGGGGAGCTGTTTTTT
.	few	TRBV15	TRBJ2-3	CATSTRGSTDTQYF	TGTGCCACCAGCACCAGGGGTTCCACAGATACGCAGTATTTT
TRBD2	few	TRBV2	TRBJ2-5	CASSEALGEGETQYF	TGTGCCAGCAGTGAAGCCCTGGGGGAGGGGGAGACCCAGTACTTC
TRBD2	few	TRBV7-6	TRBJ2-5	CASSFHLAGQETQYF	TGTGCCAGCAGTTTCCATCTAGCGGGGCAAGAGACCCAGTACTTC
TRBD2	.	TRBV7-6	TRBJ2-1	CASSWRGGTVGDEQFF	TGTGCCAGCAGCTGGAGGGGAGGGACGGTGGGTGATGAGCAGTTCTTC
TRBD1	few	TRBV5-1	TRBJ1-6	CASGTARRNSPLHF	TGCGCCAGCGGGACAGCCAGGAGGAATTCACCCCTCCACTTT
.	few	TRBV20-1	TRBJ2-3	CSASSRDNTDTQYF	TGCAGTGCTAGTTCTCGGGACAACACAGATACGCAGTATTTT
.	few	TRBV19	TRBJ1-3	CASSPRGNGNTIYF	TGTGCCAGTAGTCCGCGGGGGAATGGAAACACCATATATTTT
TRBD1	.	TRBV12-3/TRBV12-4	TRBJ1-1	CASRARDRGNTEAFF	TGTGCCAGCAGGGCACGGGACAGGGGGAACACTGAAGCTTTCTTT
.	few	TRBV6-2/TRBV6-3	TRBJ1-5	CASSYGLGPNQPQHF	TGTGCCAGCAGTTACGGCCTGGGCCCAAATCAGCCCCAGCATTTT